This is a list of T cell receptor beta chains from one sample in a study of blood T cell repertoires in COVID-19. Only in-frame clones appear in the TCRdb table, and some are missing; sequencing was by immunoSEQ multiplex PCR. Of approximately 280,000 clones in the sample, roughly 90% were seen once. Sample: peripheral blood. These receptors came from a man aged 40-50 years with acute or convalescent COVID-19. The CDR3 runs from the conserved cysteine through the conserved F or W. The D gene is left open where the match is weak. Some rows mark clone size as missing; the rest say once, few, many or name a class of expanded clone.

clone_size: .
d_call: .
j_call: TRBJ1-1
v_call: TRBV19
cdr3_aa: CASSIRGGEAFF
cdr3_nt: TGTGCCAGTAGTATACGGGGGGGGGAAGCTTTCTTT

clone_size: .
d_call: .
j_call: TRBJ1-5
v_call: TRBV11-2
cdr3_aa: CASSLVRTGSNQPQHF
cdr3_nt: TGTGCCAGCAGTTTAGTAAGGACTGGTAGCAATCAGCCCCAGCATTTT

clone_size: .
d_call: TRBD1
j_call: TRBJ1-6
v_call: TRBV19
cdr3_aa: CASSYRTGHNSPLHF
cdr3_nt: TGTGCCAGTAGTTATCGGACAGGGCATAATTCACCCCTCCACTTT

clone_size: .
d_call: TRBD2
j_call: TRBJ2-5
v_call: TRBV3-1/TRBV3-2
cdr3_aa: CASSQDWIAGTQETQYF
cdr3_nt: TGTGCCAGCAGCCAAGATTGGATAGCGGGGACCCAAGAGACCCAGTACTTC

clone_size: .
d_call: .
j_call: TRBJ1-3
v_call: TRBV19
cdr3_aa: CASIPTKGVYGNTIYF
cdr3_nt: TGTGCCAGTATTCCGACGAAGGGGGTTTATGGAAACACCATATATTTT

clone_size: few
d_call: .
j_call: TRBJ1-2
v_call: TRBV19
cdr3_aa: CASSIPGGTVPNGYTF
cdr3_nt: TGTGCCAGTAGTATTCCGGGGGGAACTGTCCCCAATGGCTACACCTTC

clone_size: .
d_call: .
j_call: TRBJ1-6
v_call: TRBV12-5
cdr3_aa: CASGFEGSSYNSPLHF
cdr3_nt: TGTGCTAGTGGTTTTGAGGGCAGCTCCTATAATTCACCCCTCCACTTT

clone_size: .
d_call: .
j_call: TRBJ2-1
v_call: TRBV9
cdr3_aa: CASSAGTGGSGQFF
cdr3_nt: TGTGCCAGCAGCGCGGGGACTGGGGGGAGTGGGCAGTTCTTC

clone_size: .
d_call: .
j_call: TRBJ1-1
v_call: TRBV5-4
cdr3_aa: CASSLQARDTEAFF
cdr3_nt: TGTGCCAGCAGCCTACAGGCAAGGGACACTGAAGCTTTCTTT

clone_size: .
d_call: .
j_call: TRBJ1-6
v_call: TRBV5-1
cdr3_aa: CASSLGFGQGNSPLHF
cdr3_nt: TGCGCCAGCAGCTTGGGTTTCGGGCAGGGGAATTCACCCCTCCACTTT

clone_size: .
d_call: TRBD1
j_call: TRBJ2-4
v_call: TRBV6-5
cdr3_aa: CASSYSWNRGDIQYF
cdr3_nt: TGTGCCAGCAGTTACTCATGGAACAGGGGAGACATTCAGTACTTC

clone_size: .
d_call: TRBD2
j_call: TRBJ2-1
v_call: TRBV7-9
cdr3_aa: CASSILSGGADNEQFF
cdr3_nt: TGTGCCAGCAGCATCCTTAGCGGGGGGGCCGACAATGAGCAGTTCTTC

clone_size: .
d_call: TRBD1
j_call: TRBJ1-1
v_call: TRBV10-3
cdr3_aa: CAISGQGSGTEAFF
cdr3_nt: TGTGCCATCAGTGGACAGGGGAGTGGTACTGAAGCTTTCTTT

clone_size: .
d_call: .
j_call: TRBJ1-1
v_call: TRBV5-1
cdr3_aa: CASSPGGDTEAFF
cdr3_nt: TGCGCCAGCAGCCCCGGGGGGGACACTGAAGCTTTCTTT

clone_size: .
d_call: .
j_call: TRBJ1-1
v_call: TRBV7-8
cdr3_aa: CASRRDTEAFF
cdr3_nt: TGTGCCAGCCGGAGGGACACTGAAGCTTTCTTT

clone_size: .
d_call: .
j_call: TRBJ1-1
v_call: TRBV11-2
cdr3_aa: CASSPREGSGAEAFF
cdr3_nt: TGTGCCAGCAGCCCCAGGGAAGGGTCGGGGGCTGAAGCTTTCTTT

clone_size: once
d_call: TRBD1
j_call: TRBJ1-2
v_call: TRBV7-8
cdr3_aa: CASSARTGQYNYGYTF
cdr3_nt: TGTGCCAGCAGCGCTCGGACAGGACAATATAACTATGGCTACACCTTC

clone_size: .
d_call: TRBD1
j_call: TRBJ1-1
v_call: TRBV7-6
cdr3_aa: CASGQGNTEAFF
cdr3_nt: TGTGCCAGCGGACAGGGTAACACTGAAGCTTTCTTT

clone_size: .
d_call: TRBD1
j_call: TRBJ1-5
v_call: TRBV4-1
cdr3_aa: CASNLGQHLGQPQHF
cdr3_nt: TGCGCCAGCAATCTGGGACAGCACCTTGGGCAGCCCCAGCATTTT

clone_size: .
d_call: .
j_call: TRBJ1-2
v_call: TRBV30
cdr3_aa: CAWSGEGPDGYTF
cdr3_nt: TGTGCCTGGAGTGGGGAGGGCCCGGATGGCTACACCTTC

clone_size: .
d_call: .
j_call: TRBJ2-5
v_call: TRBV2
cdr3_aa: CASSGTVEETQYF
cdr3_nt: TGTGCCAGCAGTGGGACAGTCGAGGAGACCCAGTACTTC

clone_size: .
d_call: TRBD2
j_call: TRBJ2-7
v_call: TRBV4-1
cdr3_aa: CASSSGGDEQYF
cdr3_nt: TGCGCCAGCAGCTCCGGGGGGGACGAGCAGTACTTC

clone_size: .
d_call: .
j_call: TRBJ2-1
v_call: TRBV21-1
cdr3_aa: CASSTGTSGGSSYNEQFF
cdr3_nt: TGTGCCAGCAGCACAGGGACTAGCGGGGGGAGCTCCTACAATGAGCAGTTCTTC

clone_size: .
d_call: .
j_call: TRBJ2-2
v_call: TRBV15
cdr3_aa: CATSRVWGAGELFF
cdr3_nt: TGTGCCACCAGCAGAGTTTGGGGGGCCGGGGAGCTGTTTTTT

clone_size: .
d_call: .
j_call: TRBJ2-1
v_call: TRBV5-8
cdr3_aa: CASSPGVGHKKYNEQFF
cdr3_nt: TGTGCCAGCAGCCCGGGCGTCGGACACAAGAAGTACAATGAGCAGTTCTTC

clone_size: .
d_call: .
j_call: TRBJ2-1
v_call: TRBV5-5
cdr3_aa: CASSITGTSYNEQFF
cdr3_nt: TGTGCCAGCAGCATTACAGGGACCTCCTACAATGAGCAGTTCTTC

clone_size: .
d_call: .
j_call: TRBJ1-2
v_call: TRBV19
cdr3_aa: CASSMAGAVDTF
cdr3_nt: TGTGCCAGTAGTATGGCGGGGGCGGTCGACACCTTC

clone_size: .
d_call: .
j_call: TRBJ1-5
v_call: TRBV30
cdr3_aa: CAWSGGGGQPQHF
cdr3_nt: TGTGCCTGGAGTGGGGGCGGGGGTCAGCCCCAGCATTTT

clone_size: .
d_call: TRBD2
j_call: TRBJ2-6
v_call: TRBV5-1
cdr3_aa: CASISGGTGANVLTF
cdr3_nt: TGCGCCAGCATTAGCGGGGGGACTGGGGCCAACGTCCTGACTTTC

clone_size: few
d_call: .
j_call: TRBJ1-2
v_call: TRBV10-2
cdr3_aa: CASRGGERTGYTF
cdr3_nt: TGCGCCAGCAGGGGGGGAGAGCGAACCGGCTACACCTTC

clone_size: .
d_call: TRBD2
j_call: TRBJ2-7
v_call: TRBV15
cdr3_aa: CATSRGQRGGRRIIYEQYF
cdr3_nt: TGTGCCACCAGCAGAGGGCAGCGGGGGGGCCGCAGGATAATCTACGAGCAGTACTTC

clone_size: once
d_call: .
j_call: TRBJ2-1
v_call: TRBV30
cdr3_aa: CAWSVGVGQFF
cdr3_nt: TGTGCCTGGAGTGTAGGGGTTGGGCAGTTCTTC

clone_size: .
d_call: TRBD1
j_call: TRBJ1-1
v_call: TRBV7-9
cdr3_aa: CASSQRQGKNTEAFF
cdr3_nt: TGTGCCAGCAGCCAACGACAGGGTAAGAACACTGAAGCTTTCTTT

clone_size: once
d_call: .
j_call: TRBJ1-2
v_call: TRBV30
cdr3_aa: CAWTSGGSNYGYTF
cdr3_nt: TGTGCCTGGACCTCCGGAGGTTCTAACTATGGCTACACCTTC

clone_size: .
d_call: .
j_call: TRBJ1-6
v_call: TRBV5-8
cdr3_aa: CASSLGDTLHF
cdr3_nt: TGTGCCAGCAGCTTAGGAGATACCCTCCACTTT

clone_size: .
d_call: .
j_call: TRBJ1-3
v_call: TRBV30
cdr3_aa: CAWSPYSMDSGNTIYF
cdr3_nt: TGTGCCTGGAGTCCTTACAGTATGGACTCTGGAAACACCATATATTTT

clone_size: few
d_call: .
j_call: TRBJ1-6
v_call: TRBV30
cdr3_aa: CAWNTRRPNNSPLHF
cdr3_nt: TGTGCCTGGAACACACGGAGGCCGAATAATTCACCCCTCCACTTT

clone_size: once
d_call: .
j_call: TRBJ1-2
v_call: TRBV2
cdr3_aa: CASSETTGNYGYTF
cdr3_nt: TGTGCCAGCAGTGAGACAACAGGGAACTATGGCTACACCTTC

clone_size: .
d_call: .
j_call: TRBJ2-5
v_call: TRBV24-1
cdr3_aa: CATSDGPQETQYF
cdr3_nt: TGTGCCACCAGTGATGGGCCCCAAGAGACCCAGTACTTC

clone_size: .
d_call: TRBD2
j_call: TRBJ2-5
v_call: TRBV29-1
cdr3_aa: CSVEWGGQETQYF
cdr3_nt: TGCAGCGTTGAATGGGGGGGGCAAGAGACCCAGTACTTC

clone_size: .
d_call: .
j_call: TRBJ1-2
v_call: TRBV6-5
cdr3_aa: CASSYAAGDYGYTF
cdr3_nt: TGTGCCAGCAGTTACGCTGCAGGGGACTATGGCTACACCTTC